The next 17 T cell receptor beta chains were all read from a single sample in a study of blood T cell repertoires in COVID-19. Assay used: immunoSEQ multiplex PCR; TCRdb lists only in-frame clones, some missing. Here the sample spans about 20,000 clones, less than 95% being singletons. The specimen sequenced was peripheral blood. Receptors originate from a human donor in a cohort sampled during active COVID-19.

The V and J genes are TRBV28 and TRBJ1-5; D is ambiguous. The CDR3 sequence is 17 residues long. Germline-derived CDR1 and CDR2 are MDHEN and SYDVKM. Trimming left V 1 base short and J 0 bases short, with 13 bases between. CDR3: CASSLYGRGNSNQPQHF. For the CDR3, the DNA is TGTGCCAGCAGTTTATACGGCCGGGGAAATAGCAATCAGCCCCAGCATTTT. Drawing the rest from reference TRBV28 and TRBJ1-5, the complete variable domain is DVKVTQSSRYLVKRTGEKVFLECVQDMDHENMFWYRQDPGLGLRLIYFSYDVKMKEKGDIPEGYSVSREKKERFSLILESASTNQTSMYLCASSLYGRGNSNQPQHFGDGTRLSIL.

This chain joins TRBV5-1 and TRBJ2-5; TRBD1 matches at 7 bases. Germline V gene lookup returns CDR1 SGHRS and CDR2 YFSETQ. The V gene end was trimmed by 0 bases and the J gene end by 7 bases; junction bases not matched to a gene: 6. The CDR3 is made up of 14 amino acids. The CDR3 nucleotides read TGCGCCAGCAGCTTGGGACAGGGTGATTCGACCCAGTACTTC. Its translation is CASSLGQGDSTQYF. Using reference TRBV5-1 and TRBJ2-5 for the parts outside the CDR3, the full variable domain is KAGVTQTPRYLIKTRGQQVTLSCSPISGHRSVSWYQQTPGQGLQFLFEYFSETQRNKGNFPGRFSGRQFSNSRSEMNVSTLELGDSALYLCASSLGQGDSTQYFGPGTRLLVL.

CDR3 nucleotide sequence: TGTGCCAGCAGCTTAAACGACTTCAATGAGCAGTTCTTC. Amino acids: CASSLNDFNEQFF. V gene TRBV7-9 combines with J gene TRBJ2-1; no clear D. V gave up 2 bases and J gave up 6 bases, with 8 bases separating them. Germline CDR1 is SEHNR and CDR2 is FQNEAQ (reference sequence). This CDR3 comprises 13 residues. Based on the CDR3 plus reference TRBV7-9 and TRBJ2-1, the full variable domain is DTGVSQNPRHKITKRGQNVTFRCDPISEHNRLYWYRQTLGQGPEFLTYFQNEAQLEKSRLLSDRFSAERPKGSFSTLEIQRTEQGDSAMYLCASSLNDFNEQFFGPGTRLTVL.

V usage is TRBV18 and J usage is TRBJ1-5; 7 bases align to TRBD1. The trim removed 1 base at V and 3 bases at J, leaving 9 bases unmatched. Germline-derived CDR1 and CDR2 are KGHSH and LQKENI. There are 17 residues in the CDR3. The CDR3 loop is CASSPRGPGTVNQPQHF. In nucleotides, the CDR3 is TGTGCCAGCTCACCACGGGGACCCGGGACAGTCAATCAGCCCCAGCATTTT. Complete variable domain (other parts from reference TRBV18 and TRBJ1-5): NAGVMQNPRHLVRRRGQEARLRCSPMKGHSHVYWYRQLPEEGLKFMVYLQKENIIDESGMPKERFSAEFPKEGPSILRIQQVVRGDSAAYFCASSPRGPGTVNQPQHFGDGTRLSIL.

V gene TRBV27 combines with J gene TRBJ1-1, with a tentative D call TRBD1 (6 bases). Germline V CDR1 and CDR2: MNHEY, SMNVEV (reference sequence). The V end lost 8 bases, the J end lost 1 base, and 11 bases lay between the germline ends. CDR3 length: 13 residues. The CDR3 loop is CASHDRTNTEAFF. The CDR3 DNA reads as TGTGCCAGCCACGACAGGACGAACACTGAAGCTTTCTTT.

The CDR3 nucleotides are TGTGCCACCAGCAGAGAACTAGTGGGACAGTGGAATACGCAGTATTTT. Translated, it gives CATSRELVGQWNTQYF. The genes are TRBV15 and TRBJ2-3; 7 nucleotides match TRBD1. Trimming removed 0 bases from V and 7 bases from J; junction bases left unmatched: 10. The germline CDR1 and CDR2 sequences are LNHNV and YYDKDF (reference sequence). The CDR3 is 16 residues long.

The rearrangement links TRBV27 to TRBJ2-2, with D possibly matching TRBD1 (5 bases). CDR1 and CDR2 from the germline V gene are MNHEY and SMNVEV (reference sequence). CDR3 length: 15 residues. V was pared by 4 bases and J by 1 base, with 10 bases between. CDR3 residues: CASSYGRVNTGELFF. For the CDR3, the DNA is TGTGCCAGCAGTTATGGCAGGGTGAACACCGGGGAGCTGTTTTTT.

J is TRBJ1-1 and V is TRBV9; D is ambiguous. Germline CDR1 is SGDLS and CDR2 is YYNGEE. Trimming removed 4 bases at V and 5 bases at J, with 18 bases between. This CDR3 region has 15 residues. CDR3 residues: CASSLLGSGRTEAFF. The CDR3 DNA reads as TGTGCCAGCAGCCTCCTCGGGTCGGGGAGGACTGAAGCTTTCTTT.

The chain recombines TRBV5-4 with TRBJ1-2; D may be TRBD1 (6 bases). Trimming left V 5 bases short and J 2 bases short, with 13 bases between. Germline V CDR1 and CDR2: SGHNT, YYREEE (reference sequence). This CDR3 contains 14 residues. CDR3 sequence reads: CASRRSGQNYGYTF. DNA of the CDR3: TGTGCCAGCAGAAGATCGGGACAAAACTATGGCTACACCTTC.

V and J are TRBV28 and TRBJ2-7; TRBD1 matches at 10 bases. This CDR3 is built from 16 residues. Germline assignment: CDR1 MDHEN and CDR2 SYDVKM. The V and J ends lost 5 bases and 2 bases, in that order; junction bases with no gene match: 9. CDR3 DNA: TGTGCCAGCAGTACCCCGACAGGGGGCCGTACCTACGAGCAGTACTTC. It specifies CASSTPTGGRTYEQYF.

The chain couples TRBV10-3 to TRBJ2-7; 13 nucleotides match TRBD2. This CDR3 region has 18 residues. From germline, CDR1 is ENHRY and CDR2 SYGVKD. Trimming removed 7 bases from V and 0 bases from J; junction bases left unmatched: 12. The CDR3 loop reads CAITDQRGLAGASYEQYF. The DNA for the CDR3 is TGTGCCATCACCGACCAAAGAGGACTAGCGGGGGCCTCCTACGAGCAGTACTTC.

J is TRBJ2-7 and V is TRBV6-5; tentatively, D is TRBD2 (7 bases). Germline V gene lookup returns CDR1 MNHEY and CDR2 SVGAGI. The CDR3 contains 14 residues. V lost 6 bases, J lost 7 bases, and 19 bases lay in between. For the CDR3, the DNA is TGTGCCAGCAGAGGAGCGGCGGGGGCGGGGGAGCAGTACTTC. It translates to CASRGAAGAGEQYF.

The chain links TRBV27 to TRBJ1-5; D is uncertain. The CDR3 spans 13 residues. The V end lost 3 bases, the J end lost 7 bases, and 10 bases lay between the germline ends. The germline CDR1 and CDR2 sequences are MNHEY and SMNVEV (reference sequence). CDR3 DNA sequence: TGTGCCAGCAGTTTCGAGACGGGGCAGCCCCAGCATTTT. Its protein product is CASSFETGQPQHF.

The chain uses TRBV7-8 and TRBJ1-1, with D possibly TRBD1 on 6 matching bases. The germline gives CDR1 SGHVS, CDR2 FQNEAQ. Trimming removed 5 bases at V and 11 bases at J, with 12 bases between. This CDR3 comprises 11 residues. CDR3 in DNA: TGTGCCAGCAGCCTAGGGGGGGGCGCTTTCTTT. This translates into CASSLGGGAFF.

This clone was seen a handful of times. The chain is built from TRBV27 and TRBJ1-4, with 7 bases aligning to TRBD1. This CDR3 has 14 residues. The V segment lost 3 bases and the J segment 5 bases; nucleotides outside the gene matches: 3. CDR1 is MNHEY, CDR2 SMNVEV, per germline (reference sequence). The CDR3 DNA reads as TGTGCCAGCAGTTTTCAGGGACAGAATGAAAAACTGTTTTTT. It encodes CASSFQGQNEKLFF.

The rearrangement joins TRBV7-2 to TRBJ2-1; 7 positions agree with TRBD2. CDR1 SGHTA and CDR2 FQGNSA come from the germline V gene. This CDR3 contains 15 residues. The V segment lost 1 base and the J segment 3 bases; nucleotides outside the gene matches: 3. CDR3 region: CASSLGSGGYNEQFF. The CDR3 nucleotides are TGTGCCAGCAGCTTAGGCTCGGGGGGCTACAATGAGCAGTTCTTC. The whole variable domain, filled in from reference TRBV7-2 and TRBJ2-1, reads GAGVSQSPSNKVTEKGKDVELRCDPISGHTALYWYRQSLGQGLEFLIYFQGNSAPDKSGLPSDRFSAERTGGSVSTLTIQRTQQEDSAVYLCASSLGSGGYNEQFFGPGTRLTVL.

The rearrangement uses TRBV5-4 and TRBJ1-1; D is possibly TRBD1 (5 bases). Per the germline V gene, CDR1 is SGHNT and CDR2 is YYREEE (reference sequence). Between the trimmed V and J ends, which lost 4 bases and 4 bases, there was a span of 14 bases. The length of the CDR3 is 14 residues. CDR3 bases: TGTGCCAGCAGCCTAATAGGGGTGGCCACTGAAGCTTTCTTT. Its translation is CASSLIGVATEAFF.